The 8 T cell receptor beta chains in this list originate from one sample, sequenced in a study of blood T cells in healthy people across ages. A second PCR, run for roughly 7 to 11 cycles, used a sample-barcoded 5' primer plus a J-beta primer mix. TCRdb called the 5' RACE reads again in MiXCR, with one record for every CDR3 protein. The table includes about 1.4 million distinct CDR3 sequences, 45% to 70% detected once. The sample comprised blood. These receptors originate from a man aged 18 to 35 in good health.

V gene TRBV28 combines with J gene TRBJ1-4; 9 bases line up with TRBD1. CDR3 length: 16 residues. Germline CDR1 MDHEN, CDR2 SYDVKM. Germline trimming cut 6 bases from V and 6 bases from J; bases unmatched to any gene: 11. The CDR3 loop reads CASRLPQGAYHEKLFF. In nucleotides, the CDR3 is TGTGCCAGCAGGCTTCCACAGGGGGCGTATCATGAAAAACTGTTTTTT.

This clonotype has a handful of counts. The gene calls are TRBV12-3 or TRBV12-4 and TRBJ1-2, with TRBD1 identical over 10 bases. CDR3 length: 14 amino acids. V gave up 4 bases and J gave up 8 bases; unmatched junction bases: 7. CDR3: CASSSRDRGWGYTF. CDR3 nucleotides: TGTGCCAGCAGTTCCCGGGACAGGGGTTGGGGCTACACCTTC.

This chain uses TRBV6-2 or TRBV6-3 with TRBJ2-6; D is undetermined. The germline V and J ends were trimmed by 3 bases and 0 bases, with 9 bases remaining between them. The V gene's germline CDR1 is MNHEY and CDR2 SVGEGT. The CDR3 has 16 residues. CDR3 bases: TGTGCCAGCAGTTATCCACTTCTCTCTGGGGCCAACGTCCTGACTTTC. Translated, it gives CASSYPLLSGANVLTF.

The CDR3 DNA reads as TGTGCCAGCATGCCGGAGGCCGGACGGAGCACAGATACGCAGTATTTT. Translated, it gives CASMPEAGRSTDTQYF. The rearrangement links TRBV6-6 to TRBJ2-3; D might be TRBD2 (5 bases). The CDR3 runs to 16 residues. The V gene lost 7 bases and the J gene lost 0 bases, with 17 bases spanning the gap. Germline assignment: CDR1 MNHNY and CDR2 SVGAGI (reference sequence).

This sequence joins TRBV10-2 and TRBJ1-1; no clear D gene. The CDR3 length is 11 residues. The V gene's germline CDR1 is WSHSY and CDR2 SAAADI. The V gene lost 7 bases and the J gene lost 8 bases, with 11 bases spanning the gap. The CDR3 coding sequence is TGCGCCAGCATGGGTGGGTCCGAAGCTTTCTTT. Protein: CASMGGSEAFF.

This clonotype was observed at least ten times. The chain is built from TRBV7-2 and TRBJ2-7; the D gene is possibly TRBD2 (6 bases). The V gene lost 5 bases and the J gene lost 3 bases, with 17 bases spanning the gap. Germline V gene data show CDR1 as SGHTA and CDR2 as FQGNSA. This CDR3 contains 15 residues. The CDR3 coding sequence is TGTGCCAGCAGCCCCTTTGTCGGGAGCGGCTACGAGCAGTACTTC. Translated, it gives CASSPFVGSGYEQYF.

The CDR3 coding sequence is TGCAGTGCTAGAGTCTTGCACGGGACAGGGACGGGTAATGAGCAGTTCTTC. As protein: CSARVLHGTGTGNEQFF. The chain combines TRBV20-1 with TRBJ2-1; 9 bases map to TRBD1. Germline V gene sequence: CDR1 DFQATT, CDR2 SNEGSKA (reference sequence). The CDR3 has 17 residues. With V trimmed by 1 base and J by 7 bases, 14 bases remained unmatched.

This clonotype appeared a few times. This chain uses TRBV4-1 with TRBJ2-7; 8 positions agree with TRBD1. Germline V gene data show CDR1 as MGHRA and CDR2 as YSYEKL. Unmatched junction bases numbered 7, after V lost 2 bases and J lost 1 base. CDR3 length: 16 amino acids. CDR3 in amino acids: CASSQHNRGESYEQYF. The CDR3 DNA reads TGCGCCAGCAGCCAACATAACAGGGGGGAATCCTACGAGCAGTACTTC.